These 23 T cell receptor beta chains were sequenced from one sample in a study of post-analysis software for immune sequencing data. These receptors' targets are unknown. The authors incorporated unique molecular identifiers into the TCR beta cDNA libraries. TCRdb re-derived calls from the PCR reads in MiXCR, one entry per CDR3 protein. This table has hundreds of thousands of distinct CDR3 sequences, approximately 38% appearing once. Findings of the study overall: Included in a set of about five TRBV segments more frequent in patients than controls were TRBV5-6, TRBV5-1 and TRBV20-1.

Input material: blood. The receptors stem from a girl aged 2 to 10 with multiple sclerosis.

This clonotype was detected only a few times. The gene calls are TRBV27 and TRBJ2-1, with 9 positions matching TRBD1. This CDR3 comprises 15 residues. CDR1 is MNHEY and CDR2 is SMNVEV in the germline V gene (reference sequence). The ends lost 6 bases at V and 3 bases at J; junction bases unmatched: 6. The CDR3 is CASSLDRGYYNEQFF. CDR3 coding DNA: TGTGCCAGCAGCCTTGACAGGGGGTACTACAATGAGCAGTTCTTC.

The J gene is TRBJ1-2, the V gene TRBV9; a weak D match, TRBD1 (6 bases). V was shortened by 3 bases and J by 7 bases, with 25 bases between the two germline ends. Germline CDR1 reads SGDLS; CDR2 reads YYNGEE. CDR3 length: 17 residues. The CDR3 is CASSAQLGYRENGGYTF. CDR3 sequence (DNA): TGTGCCAGCAGCGCCCAGTTGGGCTACAGGGAGAATGGTGGCTACACCTTC.

The chain combines TRBV28 with TRBJ1-5; 8 nucleotides match TRBD1. The CDR3 loop spans 14 amino acids. V trimming: 4 bases; J trimming: 11 bases; junction bases outside the gene matches: 10. Germline V gene data show CDR1 as MDHEN and CDR2 as SYDVKM. The CDR3 nucleotides are TGTGCCAGCAGTTACGGGACAGGTCGCCTAGCCCAGCATTTT. It encodes CASSYGTGRLAQHF.

The chain combines TRBV7-8 with TRBJ1-2, with D maybe TRBD1 (5 bases). Trimming took 1 base from V and 2 from J, leaving 8 bases between them. The CDR3 runs to 14 residues. Germline assignment: CDR1 SGHVS and CDR2 FQNEAQ. Written as DNA, the CDR3 is TGTGCCAGCAGCTTAGAACAGGCCAACTATGGCTACACCTTC. Encoded protein: CASSLEQANYGYTF. Supplemented by reference TRBV7-8 and TRBJ1-2, the full variable domain reads GAGVSQSPRYKVAKRGQDVALRCDPISGHVSLFWYQQALGQGPEFLTYFQNEAQLDKSGLPSDRFFAERPEGSVSTLKIQRTQQEDSAVYLCASSLEQANYGYTFGSGTRLTVV.

The chain links TRBV28 to TRBJ2-1; TRBD1 aligns across 9 bases. The junction had 4 bases not matched to a gene; V was cut back by 6 bases and J by 7 bases. The CDR3 loop spans 13 amino acids. CDR1 is MDHEN and CDR2 is SYDVKM in the germline V gene. CDR3 loop: CASRDRGYNEQFF. The DNA of the CDR3 is TGTGCCAGCAGGGACAGGGGCTATAATGAGCAGTTCTTC.

This clonotype was detected many times. CDR3 sequence reads: CASSLGQRDTGELFF. The CDR3 nucleotides read TGTGCCAGCAGCTTAGGACAGCGGGACACCGGGGAGCTGTTTTTT. The V and J genes are TRBV7-8 and TRBJ2-2; D is possibly TRBD2 (6 bases). From germline, CDR1 is SGHVS and CDR2 FQNEAQ. V gave up 1 base and J gave up 3 bases, with 9 bases separating them. The CDR3 contains 15 residues.

This clonotype was recorded at least ten times. The chain combines TRBV4-2 with TRBJ2-2; D remains unclear. Germline V CDR1 and CDR2: LGHNA, YNFKEQ. V was cut by 0 bases and J by 0 bases, with 8 bases left in between. The CDR3 consists of 16 residues. For the CDR3, the DNA is TGTGCCAGCAGCCAAGAGATAGTTACGAACACCGGGGAGCTGTTTTTT. Protein sequence: CASSQEIVTNTGELFF.

V usage is TRBV12-3 or TRBV12-4 and J usage is TRBJ2-1; 8 bases are shared with TRBD2. The junction had 11 bases not matched to a gene; V was cut back by 5 bases and J by 8 bases. This CDR3 comprises 15 residues. CDR3 bases: TGTGCCAGCAGTAGCGGGAGATCCTCTTTCGATGAGCAGTTCTTC. Translation gives CASSSGRSSFDEQFF.

As concerns this clonotype: Relative to the germline gene, one junction end is altered; a read error may explain this. The chain combines TRBV7-2 with TRBJ2-5; 8 nucleotides agree with TRBD1. The CDR3 runs to 15 residues. Germline assignment: CDR1 SGHTA and CDR2 FQGNSA. CDR3 nucleotide sequence: TGTGCCAGCAGCTTATGGAAAGACAGGGGAGAGGCCCAGTACTTC. Its translation is CASSLWKDRGEAQYF.

This chain links TRBV27 with TRBJ1-2; D unclear. The CDR3 runs to 14 residues. Trimming left V 0 bases short and J 4 bases short, with 9 bases between. In germline, CDR1 is MNHEY, CDR2 SMNVEV (reference sequence). CDR3 sequence (DNA): TGTGCCAGCAGTTTATCCCAGGCCAGCTATGGCTACACCTTC. It codes for CASSLSQASYGYTF.

This clonotype was seen a handful of times. The chain joins TRBV29-1 to TRBJ2-7; D is perhaps TRBD2 (5 bases). Trimming stripped 5 bases from V and 3 bases from J, with 14 bases between. Germline V lookup: CDR1 SQVTM, CDR2 ANQGSEA. This CDR3 contains 13 residues. CDR3 sequence: CSVREGSLYEQYF. Written as DNA, the CDR3 is TGCAGCGTTCGCGAGGGTTCCCTCTACGAGCAGTACTTC.

This clonotype has just a few counts. The DNA for the CDR3 is TGTGCCAGCAGCGACCCTCAAGCGGGAGGGTCGGGCTACGAGCAGTACTTC. Translation: CASSDPQAGGSGYEQYF. This chain connects TRBV27 to TRBJ2-4; TRBD2 aligns across 10 bases. The J call is doubtful: the DNA matches TRBJ2-7 better. There are 17 residues in the CDR3. Per the germline V gene, CDR1 is MNHEY and CDR2 is SMNVEV (reference sequence).

This clonotype was recorded a few times. The rearrangement joins TRBV5-6 to TRBJ2-7; 13 bases match TRBD2. Germline CDR1 and CDR2: SGHDT and YYEEEE. The V segment lost 1 base and the J segment 5 bases; nucleotides outside the gene matches: 15. The CDR3 spans 19 residues. The CDR3 DNA sequence: TGTGCCAGCAGCTTGATAACTAGCGGGAGGGCCTGGGTGCTCGACGAGCAGTACTTC. Protein: CASSLITSGRAWVLDEQYF.

The chain has TRBV28 and TRBJ2-1, with D possibly being TRBD1 or TRBD2 (5 bases each). CDR3 length: 15 residues. Trimming took 7 bases from V and 2 from J, leaving 15 bases between them. Germline assignment: CDR1 MDHEN and CDR2 SYDVKM. As DNA, the CDR3 is TGTGCCAGCACCATGGGGGAAAGGGCCTACAATGAGCAGTTCTTC. This translates into CASTMGERAYNEQFF.

In its sample, this clonotype was seen once. The genes are TRBV7-7 and TRBJ2-4; 9 bases fit TRBD1. The DNA matches TRBJ2-7 better at its end, which makes the J call doubtful. Germline V lookup: CDR1 SSHAT, CDR2 FNYEAQ (reference sequence). The CDR3 extends over 14 amino acids. The CDR3 loop reads CASSPGDRDHEQYF. CDR3 sequence (DNA): TGTGCCAGCAGCCCAGGGGACAGGGACCACGAGCAGTACTTC.

A few counts support this clonotype. The CDR3 sequence: CASSQEVGTSDYGYTF. The CDR3 DNA sequence: TGCGCCAGCAGCCAAGAGGTGGGAACGAGTGACTATGGCTACACCTTC. V and J are TRBV4-1 and TRBJ1-2; D is unclear. The CDR3 sequence is 16 residues long. The V end was cut by 0 bases, the J end by 3 bases, with 14 bases between. In germline, CDR1 is MGHRA, CDR2 YSYEKL.

Only a few counts were recorded for this clonotype. The chain combines TRBV6-2 or TRBV6-3 with TRBJ2-7; maybe TRBD2 (5 bases). The CDR3 spans 15 residues. V was pared by 5 bases and J by 0 bases, with 14 bases between. The germline V gene encodes CDR1 MNHEY and CDR2 SVGEGT. CDR3 sequence reads: CASSGLIGISYEQYF. Here the CDR3 DNA reads TGTGCCAGCAGTGGCCTGATCGGGATCTCCTACGAGCAGTACTTC.

This clonotype was observed a single time. The chain combines TRBV21-1 with TRBJ1-4. TRBV21-1 is a recognized pseudogene. This CDR3 comprises 17 residues. The CDR3 spells CASSTHPAGPRGEKLFF. CDR3 DNA sequence: TGTGCCAGCAGCACCCATCCCGCAGGGCCAAGGGGGGAAAAACTGTTTTTT.

This clonotype showed up just a few times. The V gene is TRBV28, the J gene TRBJ2-7; 7 nucleotides align to TRBD1. The germline V gene has CDR1 MDHEN and CDR2 SYDVKM. V dropped 8 bases and J dropped 4; count of bases not matched to a gene: 14. This CDR3 comprises 15 residues. Here the CDR3 DNA reads TGTGCCAGCGTATTAATATACAGGGGTAGGTACGAGCAGTACTTC. This codes for CASVLIYRGRYEQYF.

This clonotype was seen more than once but under ten times. V is TRBV12-3 or TRBV12-4 and J is TRBJ1-1, with D perhaps matching TRBD1 (5 bases). The CDR3 runs to 15 residues. V shed 0 bases and J shed 10 bases, with 18 bases lying between them. The CDR3 bases are TGTGCCAGCAGTTTAGCGGCTGGAGGTCAGGGAAGAGCTTTCTTT. Translated: CASSLAAGGQGRAFF.

This clonotype was observed a few times. The rearrangement joins TRBV7-2 to TRBJ2-5, with D tentatively TRBD2 (7 bases). This CDR3 has 15 residues. Germline V gives CDR1 SGHTA, CDR2 FQGNSA. Trimming cost V 0 bases and J 5 bases, with 13 bases left between them. CDR3 bases: TGTGCCAGCAGCTTAGCGGGACGGGGGGCGGAGACCCAGTACTTC. Protein product: CASSLAGRGAETQYF. The full variable domain, completed using reference TRBV7-2 and TRBJ2-5, is GAGVSQSPSNKVTEKGKDVELRCDPISGHTALYWYRQSLGQGLEFLIYFQGNSAPDKSGLPSDRFSAERTGGSVSTLTIQRTQQEDSAVYLCASSLAGRGAETQYFGPGTRLLVL.

This sequence joins TRBV28 and TRBJ2-4; no clear D. The tail of the sequence fits TRBJ2-7 better, so the J call may be wrong. This CDR3 region has 14 residues. Germline values: CDR1 MDHEN, CDR2 SYDVKM. The DNA of the CDR3 is TGTGCCAGCAGTTTATGGCTAGTAGCCTACGAGCAGTACTTC. This sequence encodes CASSLWLVAYEQYF.

This chain links TRBV6-1 with TRBJ2-5; D may be TRBD2 (5 bases). In germline, CDR1 is MNHNS, CDR2 SASEGT. V lost 10 bases and J lost 2, with 17 bases in between. This CDR3 spans 14 amino acids. The CDR3 reads CATYSPGVQETQYF. CDR3 coding DNA: TGTGCCACGTACAGCCCCGGGGTTCAAGAGACCCAGTACTTC.